A single sample gave rise to the 22 T cell receptor beta chains below, sequenced in a study of technical replicates of blood from a few donors. Data came from immunoSEQ multiplex PCR; TCRdb stores just in-frame clones and leaves some out. The sample lists about 44,000 clones, around 97% occurring once. Sequenced: T cells isolated from PBMCs. The receptor set was obtained from a human donor in good health.

This rearrangement joins TRBV9 to TRBJ2-1; TRBD2 matches 10 bases. CDR1 is SGDLS and CDR2 is YYNGEE in the germline V gene. The CDR3 is 14 residues long. Losses at the gene ends were 6 bases for V and 8 bases for J; bases not matched to a gene: 8. DNA of the CDR3: TGTGCCAGCAATGGGGCTAGCGGGAGATATGAGCAGTTCTTC. Its protein is CASNGASGRYEQFF.

The V gene is TRBV6-4, the J gene TRBJ1-1; 9 bases are shared with TRBD1. Germline CDR1 is MRHNA and CDR2 is SNTAGT. With 2 bases clipped from V and 4 bases from J, the junction kept 8 bases outside the gene matches. The CDR3 has 16 amino acids. The chain's CDR3 is CASSDRRQGGSTEAFF. Here the CDR3 DNA reads TGTGCCAGCAGTGACAGGAGACAGGGGGGAAGCACTGAAGCTTTCTTT.

This chain uses TRBV9 with TRBJ2-7; 12 positions match TRBD2. The CDR3 consists of 14 residues. The germline V gene has CDR1 SGDLS and CDR2 YYNGEE. J lost 2 bases, V lost 3 bases, and 0 bases had no gene match. The CDR3 sequence is CASSGLAGAYEQYF. CDR3 in DNA: TGTGCCAGCAGCGGACTAGCGGGAGCCTACGAGCAGTACTTC.

V usage is TRBV15 and J usage is TRBJ2-1; 10 bases fit TRBD2. Germline V gene lookup returns CDR1 LNHNV and CDR2 YYDKDF (reference sequence). The CDR3 is made up of 16 amino acids. The V and J ends lost 0 bases and 4 bases, in that order; junction bases with no gene match: 3. CDR3 sequence (DNA): TGTGCCACCAGCAGAGAAGTAGCGGGAGGTTACAATGAGCAGTTCTTC. It codes for CATSREVAGGYNEQFF.

The gene calls are TRBV5-7 and TRBJ2-7; 10 nucleotides align to TRBD1. TRBV5-7 is flagged as an ORF with uncertain function. The CDR3 sequence is 16 residues long. Losses at the gene ends were 1 base for V and 3 bases for J; bases not matched to a gene: 7. The CDR3 DNA reads TGTGCCAGCAGCTTGATCGCCCGGGACAGGGGCTACGAGCAGTACTTC. This codes for CASSLIARDRGYEQYF.

The count of this clone is one. The chain recombines TRBV7-9 with TRBJ2-1; 8 bases agree with TRBD2. The length of the CDR3 is 16 residues. V lost 2 bases to trimming and J lost 4 bases; unmatched junction nucleotides: 7. Germline V lookup: CDR1 SEHNR, CDR2 FQNEAQ (reference sequence). The CDR3 reads CASSLRLAGGYNEQFF. The CDR3 bases are TGTGCCAGCAGCTTACGTCTTGCGGGAGGTTACAATGAGCAGTTCTTC. Based on the CDR3 plus reference TRBV7-9 and TRBJ2-1, the full variable domain is DTGVSQNPRHKITKRGQNVTFRCDPISEHNRLYWYRQTLGQGPEFLTYFQNEAQLEKSRLLSDRFSAERPKGSFSTLEIQRTEQGDSAMYLCASSLRLAGGYNEQFFGPGTRLTVL.

V usage is TRBV20-1 and J usage is TRBJ2-7, with D possibly TRBD1 on 6 matching bases. The CDR3 loop spans 11 amino acids. Germline values: CDR1 DFQATT, CDR2 SNEGSKA (reference sequence). With 8 bases removed from V and 4 bases from J, the gap between germline ends came to 12 bases. Here the CDR3 reads CSLQQGYEQYF. The CDR3 coding sequence is TGCAGTCTTCAGCAGGGGTACGAGCAGTACTTC.

The V call is TRBV11-3, the J call TRBJ2-3; D is unclear. CDR1 and CDR2 from the germline V gene are SGHNT and YENEEA. This CDR3 has 13 amino acids. V lost 1 base to trimming and J lost 6 bases, with 8 bases between them. CDR3 protein: CASSLGAPDTQYF. The CDR3 DNA reads as TGTGCCAGCAGCTTAGGAGCGCCTGATACGCAGTATTTT. Looking up the rest from reference TRBV11-3 and TRBJ2-3 gives the full variable domain: EAGVVQSPRYKIIEKKQPVAFWCNPISGHNTLYWYLQNLGQGPELLIRYENEEAVDDSQLPKDRFSAERLKGVDSTLKIQPAELGDSAVYLCASSLGAPDTQYFGPGTRLTVL.

CDR3 DNA sequence: TGTGCCAGCACCTACAGGGGGCACTCGGAAAAACTGTTTTTT. Protein: CASTYRGHSEKLFF. This chain uses TRBV28 with TRBJ1-4; TRBD1 matches at 9 bases. With V trimmed by 7 bases and J by 8 bases, 8 bases remained unmatched. Per germline, CDR1 MDHEN and CDR2 SYDVKM. The CDR3 sequence is 14 residues long.

J is TRBJ2-2 and V is TRBV4-1; maybe TRBD1 (6 bases). The CDR3 contains 15 residues. Per germline, CDR1 MGHRA and CDR2 YSYEKL. V was cut by 5 bases and J by 5 bases, with 15 bases left in between. The CDR3 reads CASSSPARGTGELFF. As DNA, the CDR3 is TGCGCCAGCAGCTCCCCCGCGAGGGGGACCGGGGAGCTGTTTTTT.

The chain has TRBV4-1 and TRBJ1-2; unclear D gene. V was cut by 1 base and J by 5 bases, with 20 bases left in between. Germline values: CDR1 MGHRA, CDR2 YSYEKL. This CDR3 is built from 17 residues. In nucleotides, the CDR3 is TGCGCCAGCAGCCAAGTTGGAGGTTCGAGGATATCATATGGCTACACCTTC. Protein sequence: CASSQVGGSRISYGYTF.

The rearrangement links TRBV6-5 to TRBJ1-5, with a possible D match to TRBD1 (5 bases). V lost 6 bases to trimming and J lost 0 bases, with 12 bases between them. CDR1 and CDR2 from the germline V gene are MNHEY and SVGAGI. The CDR3 is 15 residues long. CDR3 coding DNA: TGTGCCAGCAGCCCCGACAGATATAGCAATCAGCCCCAGCATTTT. Its protein product is CASSPDRYSNQPQHF.

The J gene is TRBJ1-5, the V gene TRBV7-9; the match to TRBD1 covers 9 bases. The germline CDR1 and CDR2 sequences are SEHNR and FQNEAQ (reference sequence). This CDR3 has 15 residues. Trimming cost V 5 bases and J 3 bases; bases outside gene matches: 5. For the CDR3, the DNA is TGTGCCAGCAGCCCAGGGACAGGGTACAATCAGCCCCAGCATTTT. Protein: CASSPGTGYNQPQHF.

This chain links TRBV5-1 with TRBJ2-6, with D possibly matching TRBD1 (5 bases). V was pared by 6 bases and J by 4 bases, with 17 bases between. Germline CDR1 is SGHRS and CDR2 is YFSETQ. The CDR3 spans 16 residues. CDR3 DNA: TGCGCCAGCACCCAGATCCAGGGCTTCGGGGCCAACGTCCTGACTTTC. Encoded protein: CASTQIQGFGANVLTF.

This clone was recorded a few times. V usage is TRBV5-1 and J usage is TRBJ2-3; D is possibly TRBD2 (6 bases). The V and J ends lost 2 bases and 3 bases respectively, with 16 bases between them. The CDR3 is 16 amino acids. The germline V gene encodes CDR1 SGHRS and CDR2 YFSETQ. CDR3: CASSFLPGTRTDTQYF. The CDR3 region has the DNA TGCGCCAGCAGCTTCTTGCCCGGGACTCGGACAGATACGCAGTATTTT.

The rearrangement uses TRBV11-2 and TRBJ2-7; the D gene is possibly TRBD1 (6 bases). Germline-derived CDR1 and CDR2 are SGHAT and FQNNGV. This CDR3 spans 15 amino acids. V was pared by 6 bases and J by 4 bases, with 19 bases between. As DNA, the CDR3 is TGTGCCAGCAGGTCTAAAACAGGGCTTTTTTACGAGCAGTACTTC. Translation: CASRSKTGLFYEQYF.

The gene calls are TRBV5-5 and TRBJ2-7; TRBD1 agrees at 7 bases. Germline V gene lookup returns CDR1 SGHKS and CDR2 YYEKEE (reference sequence). This CDR3 has 15 residues. The V gene end was trimmed by 0 bases and the J gene end by 4 bases; junction bases not matched to a gene: 7. CDR3 amino acids: CASSLVPTGLYEQYF. In DNA form, the CDR3 reads TGTGCCAGCAGCTTGGTACCGACAGGGCTTTACGAGCAGTACTTC.

This rearrangement joins TRBV6-5 to TRBJ1-4; D is uncertain. Per the germline V gene, CDR1 is MNHEY and CDR2 is SVGAGI. V was trimmed by 0 bases and J by 13 bases, leaving 21 bases between them. The CDR3 is made up of 16 amino acids. The CDR3 coding sequence is TGTGCCAGCAGTTACTCGATTGGTGGTAACGGGATCGGACTGTTTTTT. Its translation is CASSYSIGGNGIGLFF.

This clone appeared once. The gene calls are TRBV5-6 and TRBJ2-7; tentative D call: TRBD1 (5 bases). The CDR3 spans 17 residues. CDR1 is SGHDT, CDR2 YYEEEE, per germline. Between the trimmed V and J ends, which lost 4 bases and 3 bases, there was a span of 23 bases. CDR3 sequence reads: CASSPQSLDTILYEQYF. In DNA form, the CDR3 reads TGTGCCAGCAGCCCCCAATCTCTGGACACCATTCTCTACGAGCAGTACTTC.

The rearrangement uses TRBV5-1 and TRBJ2-7; D remains unclear. The CDR3 consists of 16 residues. The germline V gene encodes CDR1 SGHRS and CDR2 YFSETQ. V was shortened by 0 bases and J by 7 bases, with 20 bases between the two germline ends. CDR3 amino acids: CASSLGVLEGVEEQYF. The CDR3 DNA is TGCGCCAGCAGCTTGGGGGTCCTAGAAGGAGTAGAAGAGCAGTACTTC.

V usage is TRBV5-4 and J usage is TRBJ2-1; D is perhaps TRBD2 (5 bases). The length of the CDR3 is 13 residues. Between the trimmed V and J ends, which lost 0 bases and 7 bases, there was a span of 8 bases. Germline V gene lookup returns CDR1 SGHNT and CDR2 YYREEE (reference sequence). CDR3 nucleotides: TGTGCCAGCAGCTTGGCCCCGGGGAATGAGCAGTTCTTC. Protein product: CASSLAPGNEQFF.

This clone was seen a handful of times. The chain is built from TRBV2 and TRBJ1-2; 9 nucleotides match TRBD1. Germline trimming cut 8 bases from V and 3 bases from J; bases unmatched to any gene: 7. This CDR3 is built from 14 residues. Germline lookup yields CDR1 SNHLY and CDR2 FYNNEI. The CDR3 here is CASLLTGGDYGYTF. In DNA form, the CDR3 reads TGTGCCAGCTTGCTGACAGGGGGGGACTATGGCTACACCTTC.